This TCR beta chain was observed in a study of OX40 agonist ivuxolimab in advanced cancers. Study background: The mean age was about 61 years, ranging from about 23 to 79, with approximately 85% of participants male.

The assay was immunoSEQ multiplex PCR, and TCRdb's table has in-frame clones only and misses some. The sample includes about 54,000 clones, roughly 86% of them seen just once. Exclusion of a patient followed from autoimmune disease history or systemic immunosuppression. Study-wide results and caveats: Low normalized T-cell clonal expansion was also seen in some nonresponders. Relatively little clonal expansion, among the lowest observed, appeared in partial responders at 0.1-3.0 mg/kg.

Regarding this clone: The antigen is not known.

CDR1 and CDR2 (germline): MNHEY, SMNVEV (reference sequence). The CDR3 is 15 residues long. Trimming took 3 bases from V and 3 from J, leaving 14 bases between them. The material was CD4+ or CD8+ T cells sorted from blood, obtained in a trial of the OX40 agonist ivuxolimab. The chain employs TRBV27 and TRBJ1-2, with a weak D call TRBD1 (6 bases). The clonotype comes from an adult with an advanced solid tumor such as melanoma, head and neck, liver or kidney cancer. Here the CDR3 DNA reads TGTGCCAGCAGTTTCTACGGGTCAGGGGACTATGGCTACACCTTC. This translates into CASSFYGSGDYGYTF.